This T cell receptor (beta chain) was found in a study of T cell responses to AZD1222 COVID-19 vaccine. Study outcomes and limitations: Close to half of spike-specific TCRs reportedly recognize unmutated variant regions. In a largely white British group with more females than males, clonal diversity was possibly underestimated.

CDR1 is SGHKS and CDR2 is YYEKEE in the germline V gene (reference sequence). The CDR3 covers 10 residues. The V and J ends lost 3 bases and 6 bases respectively, with 3 bases between them. Measured with immunoSEQ multiplex PCR; TCRdb has only the in-frame clones, and not every one. The data show approximately 96,000 clones, around 84% seen once. On this clone itself: Its specificity is unknown.

The sequence was collected from an adult who received the AZD1222 COVID-19 vaccine. The V and J genes are TRBV5-5 and TRBJ1-1; D unclear. Sequenced material: peripheral blood, taken 28 days after the second AZD1222 dose. CDR3 in amino acids: CASSSSEAFF. Written as DNA, the CDR3 is TGTGCCAGCAGCTCGTCTGAAGCTTTCTTT.